This TCR beta chain came from a study of beta chain features in type 1 diabetes. Whole-study context: Across every sample, roughly 100 million sorted cells were examined in total.

The study reverse transcribed the entire isolated RNA, so it sequenced expressed TCRB transcripts. Measured with immunoSEQ multiplex PCR; TCRdb has only the in-frame clones, and not every one. The data show about 320,000 clones, approximately 15% seen once. This clone was recorded a few times. CD4+ cells of the naive, central memory, regulatory and stem cell-like memory types were sorted via CD45RO/CCR7/CD25/CD127/CD95/CD27. The source is a man aged 25-45 years in good health. The sequencing input was central memory CD4+ T cells from blood.

The CDR3 region is CASSPTGQRYGYTF. Written as DNA, the CDR3 is TGTGCCAGCAGCCCGACGGGACAGCGCTATGGCTACACCTTC. V and J are TRBV28 and TRBJ1-2, with 7 bases lining up with TRBD1. Germline V gene sequence: CDR1 MDHEN, CDR2 SYDVKM. V dropped 6 bases and J dropped 4; count of bases not matched to a gene: 8. This CDR3 has 14 residues.